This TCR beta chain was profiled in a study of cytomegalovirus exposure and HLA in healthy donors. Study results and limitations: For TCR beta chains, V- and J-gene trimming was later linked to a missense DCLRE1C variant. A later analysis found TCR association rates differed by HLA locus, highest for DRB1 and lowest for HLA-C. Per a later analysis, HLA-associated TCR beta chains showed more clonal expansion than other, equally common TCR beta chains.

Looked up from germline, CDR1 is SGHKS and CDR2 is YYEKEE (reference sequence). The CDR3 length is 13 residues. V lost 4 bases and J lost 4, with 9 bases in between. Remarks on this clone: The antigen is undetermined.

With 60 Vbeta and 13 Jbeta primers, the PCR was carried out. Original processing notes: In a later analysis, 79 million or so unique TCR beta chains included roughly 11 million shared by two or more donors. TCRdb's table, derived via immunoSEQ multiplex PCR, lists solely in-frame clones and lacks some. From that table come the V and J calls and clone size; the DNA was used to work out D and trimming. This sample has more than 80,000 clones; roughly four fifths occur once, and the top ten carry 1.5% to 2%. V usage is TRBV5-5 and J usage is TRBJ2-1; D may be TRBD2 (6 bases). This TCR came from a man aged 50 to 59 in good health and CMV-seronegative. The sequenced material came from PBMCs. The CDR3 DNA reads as TGTGCCAGCAGCATCGCGGGGTACAATGAGCAGTTCTTC. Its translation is CASSIAGYNEQFF.